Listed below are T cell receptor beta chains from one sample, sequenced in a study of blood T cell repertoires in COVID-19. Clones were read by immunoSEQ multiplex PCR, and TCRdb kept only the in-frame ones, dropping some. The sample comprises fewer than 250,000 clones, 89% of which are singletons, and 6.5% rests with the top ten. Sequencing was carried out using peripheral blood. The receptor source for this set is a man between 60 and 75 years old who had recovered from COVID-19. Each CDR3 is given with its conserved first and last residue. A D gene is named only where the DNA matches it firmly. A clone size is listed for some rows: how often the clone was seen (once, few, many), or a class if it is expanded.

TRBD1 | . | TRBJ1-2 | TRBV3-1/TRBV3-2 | CASSQAGQVGYYGYTF | TGTGCCAGCAGCCAGGCTGGACAGGTTGGCTACTATGGCTACACCTTC
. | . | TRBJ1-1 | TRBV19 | CASSPTRGFVTEAFF | TGTGCCAGTAGTCCTACCAGGGGTTTTGTCACTGAAGCTTTCTTT
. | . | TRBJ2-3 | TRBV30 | CAWRKGGTDTQYF | TGTGCCTGGAGGAAGGGGGGCACAGATACGCAGTATTTT
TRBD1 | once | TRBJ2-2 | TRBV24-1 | CATSAPGTGTGELFF | TGTGCCACCAGCGCCCCCGGGACAGGGACCGGGGAGCTGTTTTTT
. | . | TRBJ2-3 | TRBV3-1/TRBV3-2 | CASSPGTGSRSDTQYF | TGTGCCAGCAGCCCTGGAACCGGGAGTAGATCAGATACGCAGTATTTT
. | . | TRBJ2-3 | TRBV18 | CASSPGGDTQYF | TGTGCCAGCTCACCTGGGGGGGATACGCAGTATTTT
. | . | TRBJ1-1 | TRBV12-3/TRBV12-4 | CASAEGMNTEAFF | TGTGCCAGCGCCGAGGGCATGAACACTGAAGCTTTCTTT
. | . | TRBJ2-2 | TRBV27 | CASTASLATRTGELFF | TGTGCCAGCACCGCGTCCCTCGCGACTCGCACCGGGGAGCTGTTTTTT
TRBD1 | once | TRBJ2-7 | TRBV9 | CASSPRQGSYEQYF | TGTGCCAGCAGCCCCCGACAGGGTTCCTACGAGCAGTACTTC
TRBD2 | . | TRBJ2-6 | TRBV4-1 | CASSHLGLADRSGANVLTF | TGCGCCAGCAGCCATCTTGGACTAGCGGACCGCTCTGGGGCCAACGTCCTGACTTTC
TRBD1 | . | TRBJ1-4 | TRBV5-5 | CASSRGTGDEKLFF | TGTGCCAGCAGCCGAGGGACAGGGGATGAAAAACTGTTTTTT